Listed below are T cell receptor beta chains from one sample, sequenced in a study of T-cell reconstitution after alpha-beta-depleted transplantation in children. One entry per CDR3 protein results from TCRdb running MiXCR on the PCR reads. The data show fewer than 500,000 distinct CDR3 sequences, 43% seen once. The material was PBMCs, obtained before TCRalphabeta/CD19-depleted stem cell transplant. All receptors come from a girl aged 2-10 years with aplastic anemia, due to receive a stem cell transplant. Each CDR3 is given with its conserved first and last residue. Each record gives: clone size, V gene, CDR3 length, D gene, J gene, CDR3 protein, CDR3 DNA. The D gene is left open where the match is weak. The size field is filled for only some rows; it gives once, few, many or a size class.

abundance: many; v_gene: TRBV5-1; len: 14; d_gene: TRBD1; j_gene: TRBJ1-2; CDR3aa: CASSLTGANYGYTF; CDR3nt: TGCGCCAGCAGCTTGACAGGGGCTAACTATGGCTACACCTTC
abundance: .; v_gene: TRBV28; len: 12; d_gene: .; j_gene: TRBJ2-3; CDR3aa: CASTGTFYTQYF; CDR3nt: TGTGCCAGCACCGGGACTTTTTATACGCAGTATTTT
abundance: few; v_gene: TRBV20-1; len: 17; d_gene: TRBD1; j_gene: TRBJ1-1; CDR3aa: CSAGSDRVGGQDTEAFF; CDR3nt: TGCAGTGCGGGTAGTGACAGGGTAGGTGGGCAGGACACTGAAGCTTTCTTT
abundance: .; v_gene: TRBV7-9; len: 15; d_gene: TRBD2; j_gene: TRBJ2-1; CDR3aa: CASSHSGRIYNEQFF; CDR3nt: TGTGCCAGCAGCCATAGCGGGAGGATCTACAATGAGCAGTTCTTC
abundance: many; v_gene: TRBV15; len: 16; d_gene: .; j_gene: TRBJ2-3; CDR3aa: CATSRGGPEGTDTQYF; CDR3nt: TGTGCCACCAGCAGAGGGGGACCGGAGGGCACAGATACGCAGTATTTT
abundance: few; v_gene: TRBV10-2; len: 14; d_gene: .; j_gene: TRBJ2-7; CDR3aa: CASSESDISYEQYF; CDR3nt: TGCGCCAGCAGTGAGTCGGACATCTCCTACGAGCAGTACTTC
abundance: few; v_gene: TRBV5-1; len: 14; d_gene: TRBD1; j_gene: TRBJ1-1; CDR3aa: CASSLQGAVTEAFF; CDR3nt: TGCGCCAGCAGCTTACAGGGGGCCGTCACTGAAGCTTTCTTT
abundance: once; v_gene: TRBV10-2; len: 13; d_gene: .; j_gene: TRBJ2-7; CDR3aa: CASKSEISYEQYF; CDR3nt: TGCGCCAGCAAGTCGGAGATCTCCTACGAGCAGTACTTC
abundance: .; v_gene: TRBV5-1; len: 17; d_gene: TRBD2; j_gene: TRBJ2-3; CDR3aa: CASSDLAGGRGTDTQYF; CDR3nt: TGCGCCAGCAGCGATCTCGCGGGGGGCAGAGGGACAGATACGCAGTATTTT
abundance: few; v_gene: TRBV4-2; len: 15; d_gene: .; j_gene: TRBJ2-3; CDR3aa: CASSQGHSSTDTQYF; CDR3nt: TGTGCCAGCAGCCAGGGCCACTCCAGCACAGATACGCAGTATTTT
abundance: .; v_gene: TRBV19; len: 17; d_gene: .; j_gene: TRBJ1-5; CDR3aa: CASTPQVGRSYNQPQHF; CDR3nt: TGTGCCAGTACCCCTCAAGTGGGACGTTCCTACAATCAGCCCCAGCATTTT
abundance: many; v_gene: TRBV15; len: 17; d_gene: TRBD2; j_gene: TRBJ2-2; CDR3aa: CATSRDLGLAATGELFF; CDR3nt: TGTGCCACCAGCAGAGATTTGGGACTAGCGGCAACCGGGGAGCTGTTTTTT
abundance: .; v_gene: TRBV9; len: 15; d_gene: TRBD2; j_gene: TRBJ2-7; CDR3aa: CASSVSGGISYEQYF; CDR3nt: TGTGCCAGCAGCGTTAGCGGGGGGATCTCCTACGAGCAGTACTTC
abundance: .; v_gene: TRBV19; len: 15; d_gene: TRBD1; j_gene: TRBJ1-5; CDR3aa: CASRRGQGASQPQHF; CDR3nt: TGTGCCAGTAGACGTGGACAGGGGGCGAGTCAGCCCCAGCATTTT
abundance: many; v_gene: TRBV7-9; len: 13; d_gene: .; j_gene: TRBJ1-4; CDR3aa: CASSRRYDEKLFF; CDR3nt: TGTGCCAGCAGCCGACGGTACGATGAAAAACTGTTTTTT
abundance: .; v_gene: TRBV20-1; len: 15; d_gene: .; j_gene: TRBJ2-2; CDR3aa: CSARNPLYGLGELFF; CDR3nt: TGCAGTGCTAGAAATCCCCTGTACGGTCTTGGGGAGCTGTTTTTT
abundance: many; v_gene: TRBV7-9; len: 13; d_gene: .; j_gene: TRBJ2-7; CDR3aa: CASSMTASYEQYF; CDR3nt: TGTGCCAGCAGCATGACAGCCTCCTACGAGCAGTACTTC
abundance: .; v_gene: TRBV21-1; len: 18; d_gene: .; j_gene: TRBJ2-3; CDR3aa: CASSRRRGSGSEADTQYF; CDR3nt: TGTGCCAGCAGCCGGAGGCGGGGTAGCGGGAGTGAAGCGGATACGCAGTATTTT
abundance: few; v_gene: TRBV20-1; len: 13; d_gene: TRBD2; j_gene: TRBJ2-7; CDR3aa: CSARLAGEGEQYF; CDR3nt: TGCAGTGCTAGACTAGCGGGGGAAGGCGAGCAGTACTTC
abundance: many; v_gene: TRBV20-1; len: 13; d_gene: .; j_gene: TRBJ2-5; CDR3aa: CSADTGFQETQYF; CDR3nt: TGCAGTGCTGACACAGGTTTCCAAGAGACCCAGTACTTC
abundance: many; v_gene: TRBV29-1; len: 16; d_gene: TRBD2; j_gene: TRBJ2-2; CDR3aa: CSVEASGRAGTGELFF; CDR3nt: TGCAGCGTTGAGGCTAGCGGGAGGGCAGGGACCGGGGAGCTGTTTTTT
abundance: .; v_gene: TRBV12-3/TRBV12-4; len: 15; d_gene: TRBD2; j_gene: TRBJ2-1; CDR3aa: CASSIVAGAYNEQFF; CDR3nt: TGTGCCAGCAGTATAGTAGCGGGGGCCTACAATGAGCAGTTCTTC
abundance: .; v_gene: TRBV19; len: 14; d_gene: .; j_gene: TRBJ1-1; CDR3aa: CASIGGGWNTEAFF; CDR3nt: TGTGCCAGTATCGGGGGGGGATGGAACACTGAAGCTTTCTTT
abundance: many; v_gene: TRBV5-1; len: 16; d_gene: .; j_gene: TRBJ1-1; CDR3aa: CASSSRPGQLNTEAFF; CDR3nt: TGCGCCAGCAGCTCCCGACCGGGACAACTGAACACTGAAGCTTTCTTT
abundance: .; v_gene: TRBV4-1; len: 17; d_gene: TRBD2; j_gene: TRBJ2-1; CDR3aa: CASSLESSSGIRDEQFF; CDR3nt: TGCGCCAGCAGCCTCGAATCCTCTAGCGGGATAAGGGATGAGCAGTTCTTC
abundance: .; v_gene: TRBV20-1; len: 15; d_gene: TRBD2; j_gene: TRBJ2-1; CDR3aa: CSASGRVGTYNEQFF; CDR3nt: TGCAGTGCTAGTGGGAGGGTAGGAACCTACAATGAGCAGTTCTTC
abundance: .; v_gene: TRBV20-1; len: 14; d_gene: .; j_gene: TRBJ2-3; CDR3aa: CSARRGGIADTQYF; CDR3nt: TGCAGTGCTAGACGGGGCGGAATAGCAGATACGCAGTATTTT
abundance: .; v_gene: TRBV7-8; len: 17; d_gene: TRBD2; j_gene: TRBJ2-7; CDR3aa: CASSLYTSGSYAYEQYF; CDR3nt: TGTGCCAGCAGCTTATACACTAGCGGGAGTTATGCCTACGAGCAGTACTTC
abundance: .; v_gene: TRBV5-1; len: 17; d_gene: TRBD1; j_gene: TRBJ2-3; CDR3aa: CASSPGRDRASTDTQYF; CDR3nt: TGCGCCAGCAGCCCGGGGCGGGACAGGGCAAGCACAGATACGCAGTATTTT
abundance: .; v_gene: TRBV4-1; len: 14; d_gene: .; j_gene: TRBJ1-1; CDR3aa: CASSQDRMWTEAFF; CDR3nt: TGCGCCAGCAGCCAAGACAGAATGTGGACTGAAGCTTTCTTT
abundance: few; v_gene: TRBV7-2; len: 14; d_gene: .; j_gene: TRBJ1-5; CDR3aa: CASSLGNWDQPQHF; CDR3nt: TGTGCCAGCAGCTTAGGGAATTGGGATCAGCCCCAGCATTTT
abundance: .; v_gene: TRBV6-2/TRBV6-3; len: 13; d_gene: .; j_gene: TRBJ1-1; CDR3aa: CASRFAGRTEAFF; CDR3nt: TGTGCCAGCAGATTTGCGGGACGCACTGAAGCTTTCTTT
abundance: .; v_gene: TRBV12-3/TRBV12-4; len: 12; d_gene: .; j_gene: TRBJ2-3; CDR3aa: CASSPTGITQYF; CDR3nt: TGTGCCAGCAGTCCGACGGGGATAACGCAGTATTTT
abundance: many; v_gene: TRBV5-6; len: 14; d_gene: .; j_gene: TRBJ2-5; CDR3aa: CASSPSGVQETQYF; CDR3nt: TGTGCCAGCAGCCCTTCGGGAGTCCAAGAGACCCAGTACTTC
abundance: few; v_gene: TRBV5-1; len: 15; d_gene: TRBD1; j_gene: TRBJ2-2; CDR3aa: CASSWDRVLTGELFF; CDR3nt: TGCGCCAGCAGCTGGGACAGGGTATTAACCGGGGAGCTGTTTTTT
abundance: many; v_gene: TRBV20-1; len: 14; d_gene: .; j_gene: TRBJ1-5; CDR3aa: CSASPRQGNQPQHF; CDR3nt: TGCAGTGCTAGTCCCCGACAGGGCAATCAGCCCCAGCATTTT
abundance: .; v_gene: TRBV7-3; len: 14; d_gene: .; j_gene: TRBJ2-3; CDR3aa: CASSASGDKDTQYF; CDR3nt: TGTGCCAGCAGCGCCTCAGGGGATAAAGATACGCAGTATTTT
abundance: .; v_gene: TRBV29-1; len: 13; d_gene: TRBD2; j_gene: TRBJ2-3; CDR3aa: CSVTSGGVDTQYF; CDR3nt: TGCAGCGTGACTAGCGGGGGAGTAGATACGCAGTATTTT
abundance: .; v_gene: TRBV12-5; len: 15; d_gene: .; j_gene: TRBJ2-1; CDR3aa: CASTRWGGAYNEQFF; CDR3nt: TGTGCTAGTACTCGCTGGGGGGGCGCCTACAATGAGCAGTTCTTC
abundance: .; v_gene: TRBV20-1; len: 15; d_gene: TRBD2; j_gene: TRBJ2-1; CDR3aa: CSAPSGGSRYNEQFF; CDR3nt: TGCAGTGCGCCGAGCGGGGGGTCACGCTACAATGAGCAGTTCTTC
abundance: .; v_gene: TRBV7-2; len: 15; d_gene: .; j_gene: TRBJ2-1; CDR3aa: CASSLARGRGNEQFF; CDR3nt: TGTGCCAGCAGCCTGGCGCGGGGCAGGGGGAATGAGCAGTTCTTC
abundance: many; v_gene: TRBV6-5; len: 17; d_gene: .; j_gene: TRBJ2-6; CDR3aa: CASSYKAGFSGANVLTF; CDR3nt: TGTGCCAGCAGTTATAAGGCGGGGTTTTCTGGGGCCAACGTCCTGACTTTC
abundance: few; v_gene: TRBV29-1; len: 12; d_gene: TRBD1; j_gene: TRBJ1-2; CDR3aa: CSVEQGAGGYTF; CDR3nt: TGCAGCGTGGAACAGGGGGCGGGGGGCTACACCTTC
abundance: .; v_gene: TRBV24-1; len: 20; d_gene: .; j_gene: TRBJ1-1; CDR3aa: CATSPFPPSADGNLNTEAFF; CDR3nt: TGTGCCACCAGTCCATTCCCCCCCAGCGCGGACGGGAACTTGAACACTGAAGCTTTCTTT
abundance: .; v_gene: TRBV12-3/TRBV12-4; len: 15; d_gene: .; j_gene: TRBJ2-3; CDR3aa: CASSPLGPTGDTQYF; CDR3nt: TGTGCCAGCAGTCCGCTGGGGCCCACAGGAGATACGCAGTATTTT
abundance: .; v_gene: TRBV30; len: 11; d_gene: .; j_gene: TRBJ2-7; CDR3aa: CAWSGSYEQYF; CDR3nt: TGTGCCTGGAGTGGGAGTTACGAGCAGTACTTC
abundance: .; v_gene: TRBV20-1; len: 13; d_gene: TRBD2; j_gene: TRBJ2-5; CDR3aa: CSARPTSGETQYF; CDR3nt: TGCAGTGCTAGACCGACTAGCGGGGAGACCCAGTACTTC
abundance: few; v_gene: TRBV28; len: 15; d_gene: TRBD1; j_gene: TRBJ2-7; CDR3aa: CASSQPGTGSYEQYF; CDR3nt: TGTGCCAGCAGTCAGCCCGGGACAGGGTCCTACGAGCAGTACTTC
abundance: few; v_gene: TRBV5-1; len: 14; d_gene: .; j_gene: TRBJ1-1; CDR3aa: CASSLFLLDTEAFF; CDR3nt: TGCGCCAGCAGCTTATTCCTACTTGACACTGAAGCTTTCTTT